What follows describes a single T cell receptor (beta chain). The V and J ends lost 0 bases and 6 bases, in that order; junction bases with no gene match: 3. From germline, CDR1 is SGHRS and CDR2 YFSETQ. The CDR3 runs to 15 residues. The primer mix had 60 Vbeta and 13 Jbeta primers. This table comes from immunoSEQ multiplex PCR, and its TCRdb copy is limited to in-frame clones, with some not included. The sample holds around 150,000 clones, approximately 62% seen once. The data were obtained in a study of cytomegalovirus exposure and HLA in healthy donors. Sequencing input: PBMCs. The receptor comes from a man between 50 and 59 years old in good health and CMV-seronegative. This chain connects TRBV5-1 to TRBJ2-1, with 10 bases matching TRBD2. CDR3 DNA: TGCGCCAGCAGCTTGGGACTAGCGGGCCCCAATGAGCAGTTCTTC. Translated, it gives CASSLGLAGPNEQFF.